This T cell receptor (beta chain) emerged from a study of OX40 agonist ivuxolimab in advanced cancers. In regard to this clone: The antigen remains unidentified.

Study results and caveats: CD8+ T cells were the subset that, on average, had more expanded clones than CD4+.

TCRdb's table, derived via immunoSEQ multiplex PCR, lists solely in-frame clones and lacks some. The top ten clones hold 1.5% to 2% of a sample with 87,000 or so clones, about 86% of them seen once. This CDR3 has 18 residues. Per the germline V gene, CDR1 is SGHVS and CDR2 is FQNEAQ. V gave up 3 bases and J gave up 2 bases; unmatched junction bases: 9. The chain carries TRBV7-8 and TRBJ1-4; 10 bases fit TRBD1. The source is an adult with an advanced solid tumor such as melanoma, head and neck, liver or kidney cancer. Sequenced material: CD4+ or CD8+ T cells sorted from blood, taken in a trial of the OX40 agonist ivuxolimab. The CDR3 DNA follows: TGTGCCAGCAGCTTGGATCCGGGACAGGGGACGACTAATGAAAAACTGTTTTTT. As protein: CASSLDPGQGTTNEKLFF. Complete variable domain (other parts from reference TRBV7-8 and TRBJ1-4): GAGVSQSPRYKVAKRGQDVALRCDPISGHVSLFWYQQALGQGPEFLTYFQNEAQLDKSGLPSDRFFAERPEGSVSTLKIQRTQQEDSAVYLCASSLDPGQGTTNEKLFFGSGTQLSVL.